This entry concerns a single T cell receptor beta chain. CDR1 and CDR2 (germline): LGHNA, YNFKEQ. J lost 11 bases, V lost 2 bases, and 11 bases had no gene match. This CDR3 comprises 15 residues. This sample stems from a study of PD-1 blockade in classical Hodgkin lymphoma. Assay used: immunoSEQ multiplex PCR; TCRdb lists only in-frame clones, some missing. The data contain 100,000 or so clones, approximately 90% of them singletons. Each patient's relapse followed autologous stem cell transplantation, and brentuximab vedotin exposure varied. This TCR was recovered from a human donor with classical Hodgkin lymphoma. V gene TRBV4-2 combines with J gene TRBJ1-2, with 10 bases aligning to TRBD1. Sequences were derived from peripheral blood mononuclear cells (PBMCs), sampled before the second cycle of nivolumab. The CDR3 nucleotides read TGTGCCAGCAGCCAACCGGGACAGGGGTCTTCGTTGTACACCTTC. Translated: CASSQPGQGSSLYTF.